What follows are 32 T cell receptor beta chains derived from one specimen sequenced in a study of regulatory T cells in long-lasting Graves disease. The authors built TCR beta libraries using iRepertoire HTBI primers and Arm-PCR of CDR3 regions. One entry per CDR3 protein, called by TCRdb with MiXCR from the multiplex PCR reads. This sample has roughly 410,000 distinct CDR3 sequences, with over 12% found just once. The time point is: newly diagnosed GD, antithyroid drugs for less than 3 months. From RNA extracted from PBMCs, the TCR library was made. The data also belong to a second study, concerning T cells in Graves' hyperthyroidism and ophthalmopathy.

Here the sequenced sample was peripheral blood mononuclear cells (PBMCs), taken at new diagnosis, from a patient treated with antithyroid drugs. These receptor sequences come from a woman aged 40 to 50 with Graves disease.

The chain joins TRBV6-1 to TRBJ1-2; 7 bases match TRBD1. CDR1 and CDR2 from the germline V gene are MNHNS and SASEGT. This CDR3 has 14 residues. The ends lost 8 bases at V and 6 bases at J; junction bases unmatched: 12. The CDR3 coding sequence is TGTGCCAGCGAATCATTCGAGGACAGGCATGGCTACACCTTC. Amino acid sequence: CASESFEDRHGYTF.

This chain links TRBV29-1 with TRBJ2-1; D is perhaps TRBD1 (6 bases). The germline V gene has CDR1 SQVTM and CDR2 ANQGSEA. The CDR3 has 13 amino acids. V lost 6 bases, J lost 6 bases, and 15 bases lay in between. The CDR3 region is CSVHLQGSNEQFF. The CDR3 DNA is TGCAGCGTGCACTTACAGGGATCCAATGAGCAGTTCTTC.

This clonotype was picked up many times. The rearrangement links TRBV27 to TRBJ1-2; no clear D gene. Trimming removed 8 bases at V and 4 bases at J, with 14 bases between. This CDR3 has 13 amino acids. From germline, CDR1 is MNHEY and CDR2 SMNVEV (reference sequence). CDR3 residues: CASSSVGFYGYTF. DNA of the CDR3: TGTGCCAGCTCATCAGTGGGGTTCTATGGCTACACCTTC.

This clonotype was seen at least ten times. This chain joins TRBV20-1 and TRBJ2-7; possibly TRBD2 for D (6 bases). From germline, CDR1 is DFQATT and CDR2 SNEGSKA (reference sequence). This CDR3 is 15 amino acids long. The ends were cut back, 5 bases at V and 2 bases at J, with 19 bases in the middle. The CDR3 DNA reads TGCAGTGCTCGAAATCCCGGGACTTCCCCCTACGAGCAGTACTTC. Its protein product is CSARNPGTSPYEQYF.

V gene TRBV3-1 combines with J gene TRBJ2-5; D uncertain. The CDR3 length is 18 residues. CDR1 and CDR2 from the germline V gene are LGHDT and YNNKEL (reference sequence). V was trimmed by 0 bases and J by 4 bases, leaving 21 bases between them. The CDR3 sequence is CASSQDPVGPNRRETQYF. In nucleotides, the CDR3 is TGTGCCAGCAGCCAAGATCCAGTAGGGCCCAATAGGAGAGAGACCCAGTACTTC.

This clonotype appeared many times. This sequence joins TRBV6-5 and TRBJ2-2, with 10 bases matching TRBD2. Germline V CDR1 and CDR2: MNHEY, SVGAGI. This CDR3 is 19 amino acids long. V trimming: 0 bases; J trimming: 5 bases; junction bases outside the gene matches: 12. DNA of the CDR3: TGTGCCAGCAGTTACTCCGCTAGCGGGAGTTTTCGAGGGACCGGGGAGCTGTTTTTT. Protein: CASSYSASGSFRGTGELFF.

Ten or more counts support this clonotype. This rearrangement joins TRBV20-1 to TRBJ2-1; TRBD2 aligns across 10 bases. The CDR3 contains 16 residues. The germline gives CDR1 DFQATT, CDR2 SNEGSKA (reference sequence). After removal of 1 base from V and 9 bases from J, the junction contained 12 bases not matched to a gene. The CDR3 region has the DNA TGCAGTGCTAGAGTCGCCGGGACTAGCGTCGTGGGTGAGCAGTTCTTC. It codes for CSARVAGTSVVGEQFF.

At least ten counts were recorded for this clonotype. The genes are TRBV7-8 and TRBJ1-6; 7 bases map to TRBD1. Trimming removed 8 bases from V and 4 bases from J; junction bases left unmatched: 8. The CDR3 is made up of 15 amino acids. Germline V gene lookup returns CDR1 SGHVS and CDR2 FQNEAQ. The CDR3 DNA sequence: TGTGCCAGCGGTCCGGGACAGATTTATAATTCACCCCTCCACTTT. This encodes CASGPGQIYNSPLHF. Supplemented by reference TRBV7-8 and TRBJ1-6, the full variable domain reads GAGVSQSPRYKVAKRGQDVALRCDPISGHVSLFWYQQALGQGPEFLTYFQNEAQLDKSGLPSDRFFAERPEGSVSTLKIQRTQQEDSAVYLCASGPGQIYNSPLHFGNGTRLTVT.

This clonotype was found many times. This chain links TRBV5-1 with TRBJ1-2, with D possibly being TRBD1 (5 bases). The CDR3 covers 13 residues. From germline, CDR1 is SGHRS and CDR2 YFSETQ. Deletions cut 2 bases from V and 8 bases from J, with 13 bases between. The CDR3 protein is CASSFGTGGGYTF. The CDR3 DNA follows: TGCGCCAGCAGCTTCGGAACAGGAGGGGGCTACACCTTC.

Many counts were recorded for this clonotype. The chain employs TRBV12-5 and TRBJ2-5, with D possibly being TRBD1 or TRBD2 (8 bases each). Deletions cut 6 bases from V and 2 bases from J, with 16 bases between. From germline, CDR1 is LGHNT and CDR2 FRNRAP. The CDR3 has 15 amino acids. In DNA, the CDR3 is TGTGCTAGTGGGACAGGGGAGCGGGGGCAAGAGACCCAGTACTTC. It specifies CASGTGERGQETQYF.

V and J are TRBV11-2 and TRBJ1-2; D ambiguous. CDR3 length equals 16 residues. Between the trimmed V and J ends, which lost 6 bases and 8 bases, there was a span of 25 bases. Germline V gene sequence: CDR1 SGHAT, CDR2 FQNNGV. Written as DNA, the CDR3 is TGTGCCAGCAGATCCCCCGGGTGGGTTTCTCTCGGGGGCTACACCTTC. Its protein is CASRSPGWVSLGGYTF.

This clonotype showed up many times. The chain combines TRBV2 with TRBJ2-1, with TRBD2 matching over 7 bases. The last part of the DNA fits TRBJ2-5 better; the J call may be wrong. Germline V gives CDR1 SNHLY, CDR2 FYNNEI. The CDR3 has 14 residues. The CDR3 sequence: CASGLTSPQETQYF. The CDR3, as DNA: TGTGCCAGCGGGTTGACTAGCCCGCAAGAGACCCAGTACTTC.

This clonotype has at least ten counts. The chain joins TRBV3-1 to TRBJ2-7; D might be TRBD2 (6 bases). The CDR3 has 14 amino acids. Deletions cut 4 bases from V and 6 bases from J, with 16 bases between. Germline V gene data show CDR1 as LGHDT and CDR2 as YNNKEL (reference sequence). CDR3 bases: TGTGCCAGCAGCCTAGCTAGCGCGAGAGGCGAGCAGTACTTC. It yields the protein CASSLASARGEQYF.

This clonotype has a count of ten or more. The rearrangement uses TRBV18 and TRBJ2-3, with unresolved D. V was cut by 0 bases and J by 2 bases, with 12 bases left in between. The CDR3 is 16 amino acids. In germline, CDR1 is KGHSH, CDR2 LQKENI. The CDR3 region is CASSPPGLELTDTQYF. Here the CDR3 DNA reads TGTGCCAGCTCACCACCTGGGTTGGAGCTCACAGATACGCAGTATTTT.

The CDR3 DNA reads TGCGCCAGCAGCTCAAGCCGGGACAGCCAAGAGACCCAGTACTTC. It codes for CASSSSRDSQETQYF. The chain joins TRBV5-1 to TRBJ2-5; TRBD1 aligns across 7 bases. This CDR3 is built from 15 residues. Per germline, CDR1 SGHRS and CDR2 YFSETQ. The V gene end was trimmed by 3 bases and the J gene end by 1 base; junction bases not matched to a gene: 6.

This clonotype was observed many times. The chain combines TRBV9 with TRBJ2-5, with 7 bases identical to TRBD2. The V and J ends lost 4 bases and 1 base, in that order; junction bases with no gene match: 4. Germline CDR1 reads SGDLS; CDR2 reads YYNGEE. The length of the CDR3 is 14 residues. In DNA form, the CDR3 reads TGTGCCAGCAGCCCCGGGACTACCCAAGAGACCCAGTACTTC. Translated: CASSPGTTQETQYF.

The chain has TRBV7-2 and TRBJ1-5; TRBD1 is a possible D gene (5 bases). Germline V gene sequence: CDR1 SGHTA, CDR2 FQGNSA. V lost 2 bases, J lost 4 bases, and 12 bases lay in between. The CDR3 sequence is 15 residues long. The CDR3 spells CASSLWGGINQPQHF. CDR3 sequence (DNA): TGTGCCAGCAGCTTATGGGGCGGGATAAATCAGCCCCAGCATTTT. The full variable domain, in which reference TRBV7-2 and TRBJ1-5 provide the parts outside the CDR3, is GAGVSQSPSNKVTEKGKDVELRCDPISGHTALYWYRQSLGQGLEFLIYFQGNSAPDKSGLPSDRFSAERTGGSVSTLTIQRTQQEDSAVYLCASSLWGGINQPQHFGDGTRLSIL.

This clonotype came up many times. The chain has TRBV28 and TRBJ2-1, with 8 bases aligning to TRBD1. Trimming cost V 2 bases and J 3 bases; bases outside gene matches: 9. Germline CDR1 MDHEN, CDR2 SYDVKM. The CDR3 has 17 amino acids. In DNA, the CDR3 is TGTGCCAGCAGTTTAACCCCAGGGACAGGTAGCTACAATGAGCAGTTCTTC. The encoded protein is CASSLTPGTGSYNEQFF. Supplemented by reference TRBV28 and TRBJ2-1, the full variable domain reads DVKVTQSSRYLVKRTGEKVFLECVQDMDHENMFWYRQDPGLGLRLIYFSYDVKMKEKGDIPEGYSVSREKKERFSLILESASTNQTSMYLCASSLTPGTGSYNEQFFGPGTRLTVL.

This clonotype was counted between two and nine times. The chain joins TRBV5-1 to TRBJ2-2; TRBD2 matches at 10 bases. The V and J ends lost 0 bases and 0 bases, in that order; junction bases with no gene match: 2. In germline, CDR1 is SGHRS, CDR2 YFSETQ. The CDR3 runs to 17 residues. For the CDR3, the DNA is TGCGCCAGCAGCTTGGGACTAGCGGGTTCGAACACCGGGGAGCTGTTTTTT. Its translation is CASSLGLAGSNTGELFF.

This clonotype has a handful of counts. V is TRBV4-2 and J is TRBJ2-1; D might be TRBD2 (6 bases). The CDR3 runs to 16 residues. V was trimmed by 0 bases and J by 3 bases, leaving 12 bases between them. The germline V gene encodes CDR1 LGHNA and CDR2 YNFKEQ. The chain's CDR3 is CASSQEFSGYYNEQFF. The CDR3 DNA is TGTGCCAGCAGCCAAGAGTTTAGCGGATACTACAATGAGCAGTTCTTC.

This clonotype has a count of ten or more. The chain uses TRBV28 and TRBJ2-7, with 8 bases aligning to TRBD1. V dropped 5 bases and J dropped 0; count of bases not matched to a gene: 6. This CDR3 is 15 amino acids long. CDR1 and CDR2 from the germline V gene are MDHEN and SYDVKM. The CDR3 bases are TGTGCCAGCAGTAACGGACAGGGCTACTCCTACGAGCAGTACTTC. It is translated as CASSNGQGYSYEQYF.

This clonotype was counted ten times or more. The chain links TRBV12-3 or TRBV12-4 to TRBJ2-1; the D gene is possibly TRBD2 (5 bases). The CDR3 is 13 amino acids. V shed 6 bases and J shed 8 bases, with 14 bases lying between them. CDR3 in amino acids: CASSPESRDEQFF. For the CDR3, the DNA is TGTGCCAGCAGCCCGGAGTCGAGGGATGAGCAGTTCTTC.

This clonotype has a count of ten or more. Written as DNA, the CDR3 is TGTGCCAGCAGCTCCATTGCCGCAGGGGGAAGGGGGTATGGCTACACCTTC. Its protein is CASSSIAAGGRGYGYTF. The rearrangement uses TRBV7-9 and TRBJ1-2; TRBD1 matches at 7 bases. The CDR3 totals 17 residues. The germline V gene has CDR1 SEHNR and CDR2 FQNEAQ (reference sequence). J gave up 5 bases and V 4 bases, and 16 bases lay outside the gene matches.

The genes are TRBV2 and TRBJ2-7; no clear D. The germline gives CDR1 SNHLY, CDR2 FYNNEI. V was clipped by 4 bases and J by 5 bases, with 9 bases between them. This CDR3 contains 12 residues. CDR3 residues: CASSVESDEQYF. In nucleotides, the CDR3 is TGTGCCAGCAGTGTCGAGTCTGACGAGCAGTACTTC.

J is TRBJ2-2 and V is TRBV4-2; D gene ambiguous. V was pared by 0 bases and J by 7 bases, with 6 bases between. CDR3 length: 13 residues. Germline assignment: CDR1 LGHNA and CDR2 YNFKEQ. The CDR3 sequence: CASSQEGGGELFF. The CDR3 DNA follows: TGTGCCAGCAGCCAAGAGGGTGGCGGGGAGCTGTTTTTT.

This clonotype was seen ten or more times. The rearrangement links TRBV2 to TRBJ2-6; TRBD2 aligns across 7 bases. Germline values: CDR1 SNHLY, CDR2 FYNNEI. Losses at the gene ends were 7 bases for V and 1 base for J; bases not matched to a gene: 13. This CDR3 spans 18 amino acids. The CDR3 region has the DNA TGTGCCAGCAAGTTTATCGGGGGGACCCATTCTGGGGCCAACGTCCTGACTTTC. As protein: CASKFIGGTHSGANVLTF.

This clonotype occurred many times. The chain is built from TRBV7-9 and TRBJ2-1, with 7 positions matching TRBD1. CDR3 length: 17 amino acids. Looked up from germline, CDR1 is SEHNR and CDR2 is FQNEAQ (reference sequence). J gave up 7 bases and V 5 bases, and 17 bases lay outside the gene matches. The CDR3 protein is CASSPDLGGPKVNEQFF. CDR3 sequence (DNA): TGTGCCAGCAGCCCAGACCTAGGGGGCCCAAAAGTGAATGAGCAGTTCTTC.

This clonotype was seen ten or more times. This chain joins TRBV28 and TRBJ1-1; D is undetermined. Per the germline V gene, CDR1 is MDHEN and CDR2 is SYDVKM. V lost 7 bases, J lost 0 bases, and 18 bases lay in between. This CDR3 contains 16 residues. CDR3 amino acids: CASMGGFGLVNTEAFF. For the CDR3, the DNA is TGTGCCAGCATGGGAGGGTTCGGCCTGGTGAACACTGAAGCTTTCTTT. The whole variable domain, remainder taken from reference TRBV28 and TRBJ1-1, is DVKVTQSSRYLVKRTGEKVFLECVQDMDHENMFWYRQDPGLGLRLIYFSYDVKMKEKGDIPEGYSVSREKKERFSLILESASTNQTSMYLCASMGGFGLVNTEAFFGQGTRLTVV.

This clonotype was seen a few times. CDR3 in amino acids: CASSPWTGLISGNTIYF. The CDR3, as DNA: TGTGCCAGCTCACCATGGACAGGACTAATCTCTGGAAACACCATATATTTT. V and J are TRBV18 and TRBJ1-3; 7 nucleotides match TRBD1. This CDR3 is 17 amino acids long. J gave up 0 bases and V 2 bases, and 7 bases lay outside the gene matches. Germline-derived CDR1 and CDR2 are KGHSH and LQKENI.

The chain uses TRBV19 and TRBJ1-1; no reliable D call. CDR3 size: 15 residues. The germline V gene encodes CDR1 LNHDA and CDR2 SQIVND (reference sequence). V was clipped by 1 base and J by 6 bases, with 15 bases between them. As DNA, the CDR3 is TGTGCCAGTAGTATAGGCGCCCGTCAAAGGGCTGAAGCTTTCTTT. Encoded protein: CASSIGARQRAEAFF.

This clonotype was seen repeatedly, ten times or more. Germline is not matched at one junction end, which may reflect a read error. The V gene is TRBV9, the J gene TRBJ2-5; no clear D gene. CDR3 size: 14 residues. Per germline, CDR1 SGDLS and CDR2 YYNGEE. CDR3 protein: CASSVESTQGTQYF. Here the CDR3 DNA reads TGTGCCAGCAGCGTAGAATCGACCCAAGGGACCCAGTACTTC.

This clonotype occurred many times. The J gene is TRBJ1-2, the V gene TRBV20-1; D not certain. The CDR3 spans 12 residues. The germline V and J ends were trimmed by 3 bases and 4 bases, with 9 bases remaining between them. The germline gives CDR1 DFQATT, CDR2 SNEGSKA (reference sequence). This CDR3 reads CSARIPIYGYTF. DNA of the CDR3: TGCAGTGCTAGGATACCGATCTATGGCTACACCTTC.